This TCR beta chain was identified during a study of T cell responses to AZD1222 COVID-19 vaccine. The assay was immunoSEQ multiplex PCR, and TCRdb's table has in-frame clones only and misses some. Seen here are around 140,000 clones, 80% to 95% observed once, and the top ten hold 3.6%. Study-level points and caveats: Following two doses of AZD1222, Spike-specific TCR breadth and depth rose.

CDR1 MDHEN and CDR2 SYDVKM come from the germline V gene. There are 13 residues in the CDR3. Trimming took 6 bases from V and 3 from J; bases not matched to a gene: 4. Concerning this clone: Its target is unknown.

V and J are TRBV28 and TRBJ1-2, with TRBD1 identical over 7 bases. This material consisted of peripheral blood, taken 28 days after the second AZD1222 dose. The receptor was derived from an adult who received the AZD1222 COVID-19 vaccine. The CDR3 here is CASRKGAHYGYTF. CDR3 DNA: TGTGCCAGCAGAAAGGGGGCTCACTATGGCTACACCTTC.